The 13 T cell receptor beta chains given below trace back to one sample, sequenced in a study of T cell changes during pregnancy in multiple sclerosis. Using immunoSEQ multiplex PCR, the repertoire was profiled, and TCRdb retains in-frame clones only, with some absent. The table shows around 100,000 clones, with approximately 90% occurring only once. Here the sequenced sample was peripheral blood, taken after pregnancy. All receptors come from a female donor with multiple sclerosis, enrolled in a pregnancy study.

This chain uses TRBV7-8 with TRBJ2-7; TRBD1 agrees at 7 bases. V gave up 1 base and J gave up 3 bases; unmatched junction bases: 0. This CDR3 comprises 13 residues. The germline CDR1 and CDR2 sequences are SGHVS and FQNEAQ. The CDR3 region has the DNA TGTGCCAGCAGCTTAGACAGGGGCTACGAGCAGTACTTC. It encodes CASSLDRGYEQYF.

The V gene is TRBV19, the J gene TRBJ1-5; TRBD1 aligns across 7 bases. V lost 6 bases and J lost 2; bases outside the gene matches: 10. CDR1 and CDR2 from the germline V gene are LNHDA and SQIVND (reference sequence). The CDR3 loop spans 16 amino acids. CDR3 residues: CASSTIGGRGNQPQHF. The CDR3 bases are TGTGCCAGTAGCACTATAGGGGGCAGAGGCAATCAGCCCCAGCATTTT.

This clone has just one count. The V call is TRBV7-9, the J call TRBJ2-2; maybe TRBD1 (6 bases). Germline assignment: CDR1 SEHNR and CDR2 FQNEAQ (reference sequence). V was clipped by 4 bases and J by 1 base, with 10 bases between them. CDR3 length: 15 residues. The CDR3 DNA follows: TGTGCCAGCAGCTCCGGGACACTGAACACCGGGGAGCTGTTTTTT. It translates to CASSSGTLNTGELFF. Drawing the rest from reference TRBV7-9 and TRBJ2-2, the complete variable domain is DTGVSQNPRHKITKRGQNVTFRCDPISEHNRLYWYRQTLGQGPEFLTYFQNEAQLEKSRLLSDRFSAERPKGSFSTLEIQRTEQGDSAMYLCASSSGTLNTGELFFGEGSRLTVL.

CDR3 nucleotide sequence: TGTGCCAGCAGTTGGGCGTGGAGGCAGAGCTCCTACAATGAGCAGTTCTTC. Encoded protein: CASSWAWRQSSYNEQFF. The chain links TRBV28 to TRBJ2-1; D might be TRBD2 (5 bases). CDR1 is MDHEN, CDR2 SYDVKM, per germline. V was pared by 4 bases and J by 0 bases, with 16 bases between. There are 17 residues in the CDR3.

This clone was seen a handful of times. The chain uses TRBV27 and TRBJ2-2, with 9 positions matching TRBD2. The V segment lost 3 bases and the J segment 8 bases; nucleotides outside the gene matches: 4. Germline V lookup: CDR1 MNHEY, CDR2 SMNVEV (reference sequence). CDR3 size: 14 residues. The CDR3 reads CASSLGLAGGELFF. The CDR3 nucleotides read TGTGCCAGCAGTTTGGGGCTAGCGGGAGGGGAGCTGTTTTTT.

This clone was found once. This chain links TRBV19 with TRBJ2-5; 10 bases align to TRBD2. Per the germline V gene, CDR1 is LNHDA and CDR2 is SQIVND (reference sequence). The V and J ends lost 1 base and 4 bases, in that order; junction bases with no gene match: 9. The CDR3 sequence is 17 residues long. The CDR3 region is CASSIAPSGSGGETQYF. Written as DNA, the CDR3 is TGTGCCAGTAGTATAGCCCCTAGCGGGAGCGGCGGAGAGACCCAGTACTTC.

V and J are TRBV7-3 and TRBJ2-1, with TRBD2 matching 13 bases. Germline CDR1 SGHTA, CDR2 FQGTGA. The junction had 7 bases not matched to a gene; V was cut back by 5 bases and J by 9 bases. The CDR3 has 15 amino acids. CDR3 in DNA: TGTGCCAGCAGCCCACTAGCGGGGGGGCAGCGTGAGCAGTTCTTC. Its translation: CASSPLAGGQREQFF.

J is TRBJ1-1 and V is TRBV29-1; TRBD1 matches 7 bases. Germline V lookup: CDR1 SQVTM, CDR2 ANQGSEA. There are 15 residues in the CDR3. Unmatched junction bases numbered 7, after V lost 2 bases and J lost 1 base. The CDR3 sequence: CSVERSGQQNTEAFF. The CDR3 region has the DNA TGCAGCGTTGAAAGGTCGGGACAGCAGAACACTGAAGCTTTCTTT.

The chain is built from TRBV4-2 and TRBJ2-1; 9 bases agree with TRBD2. The length of the CDR3 is 15 residues. Germline V gene sequence: CDR1 LGHNA, CDR2 YNFKEQ. Trimming removed 4 bases from V and 7 bases from J; junction bases left unmatched: 8. DNA of the CDR3: TGTGCCAGCAGCCCGGGACTAGCATCGGGTAATGAGCAGTTCTTC. This sequence encodes CASSPGLASGNEQFF.

V is TRBV2 and J is TRBJ2-1; D might be TRBD2 (6 bases). The CDR3 is 12 residues long. V shed 5 bases and J shed 15 bases, with 17 bases lying between them. Germline V gives CDR1 SNHLY, CDR2 FYNNEI. The CDR3 bases are TGTGCCAGCAGTTATACAGCGGGTACCCGGTTCTTC. Amino acid sequence: CASSYTAGTRFF.

The V call is TRBV11-2, the J call TRBJ2-3; D not resolved. With 5 bases removed from V and 1 base from J, the gap between germline ends came to 13 bases. Germline lookup yields CDR1 SGHAT and CDR2 FQNNGV. The CDR3 covers 15 residues. The CDR3 coding sequence is TGTGCCAGCAGCCAATCCCACCGGGGCACAGATACGCAGTATTTT. Protein: CASSQSHRGTDTQYF.

The chain has TRBV5-1 and TRBJ1-1; maybe TRBD1 (5 bases). Trimming took 0 bases from V and 1 from J, leaving 10 bases between them. The germline V gene has CDR1 SGHRS and CDR2 YFSETQ. The CDR3 has 15 residues. The CDR3: CASSLVAGGNTEAFF. CDR3 nucleotide sequence: TGCGCCAGCAGCTTGGTAGCGGGGGGGAACACTGAAGCTTTCTTT.

The rearrangement joins TRBV7-2 to TRBJ1-2; weak D call: TRBD1 (5 bases). Between the trimmed V and J ends, which lost 5 bases and 5 bases, there was a span of 15 bases. This CDR3 has 14 residues. Germline-derived CDR1 and CDR2 are SGHTA and FQGNSA. CDR3 amino acids: CASSPEGRAYGYTF. The CDR3 DNA is TGTGCCAGCAGCCCCGAGGGGAGGGCTTATGGCTACACCTTC.